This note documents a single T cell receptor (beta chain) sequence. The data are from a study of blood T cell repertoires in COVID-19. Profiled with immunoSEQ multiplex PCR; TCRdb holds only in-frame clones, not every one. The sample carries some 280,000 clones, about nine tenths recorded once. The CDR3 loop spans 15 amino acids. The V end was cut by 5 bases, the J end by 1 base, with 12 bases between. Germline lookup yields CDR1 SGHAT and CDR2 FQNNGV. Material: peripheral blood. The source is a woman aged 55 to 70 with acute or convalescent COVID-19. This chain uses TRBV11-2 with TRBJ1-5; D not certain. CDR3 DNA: TGTGCCAGCAGCCCAGGAGGCAGGAGCAATCAGCCCCAGCATTTT. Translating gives CASSPGGRSNQPQHF. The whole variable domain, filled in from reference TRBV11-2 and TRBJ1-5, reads EAGVAQSPRYKIIEKRQSVAFWCNPISGHATLYWYQQILGQGPKLLIQFQNNGVVDDSQLPKDRFSAERLKGVDSTLKIQPAKLEDSAVYLCASSPGGRSNQPQHFGDGTRLSIL.